This T cell receptor beta chain appears in the sequencing data of a study of CD8+CD57+ T cells in acquired aplastic anemia. As for the study in general: DNA from sorted CD4+ and CD8+ cells averaged 3.2 ug.

Patients picked for sequencing had shown CD8+CD57+ cell expansion detected by flow cytometry. The CDR3 is 12 residues long. Germline CDR1 reads SQVTM; CDR2 reads ANQGSEA. It was genomic DNA that served as the template for profiling TCR beta VDJ and CDR3. TCRdb ran MiXCR on the reads and lists one entry per CDR3 protein. The repertoire has about 95,000 distinct CDR3 sequences, approximately 73% of them found once; the top ten carry around three fifths. This clonotype was obtained from a human donor with aplastic anemia. The chain couples TRBV29-1 to TRBJ2-3, with TRBD2 identical over 8 bases. Input material: sorted CD4+, CD8+, or CD8+CD57+ T cells (not recorded which) from PBMCs. CDR3 nucleotides: TGCAGTGGACTAGCCCGCACAGATACGCAGTATTTT. It translates to CSGLARTDTQYF.